This T cell receptor (beta chain) was found in a study of control samples from healthy donors and cancer patients. Germline-derived CDR1 and CDR2 are SEHNR and FQNEAQ (reference sequence). V lost 1 base and J lost 5, with 6 bases in between. The length of the CDR3 is 13 residues. To note about this clone: This same CDR3 is encoded by further DNA sequences in the sample.

Profiling relied on immunoSEQ multiplex PCR, and the TCRdb table lists in-frame clones only, not all of them. The sample carries approximately 80,000 clones, 91% recorded once. Sequenced material: blood. This TCR came from a man under 40 in good health. This chain connects TRBV7-9 to TRBJ1-5, with D perhaps matching TRBD1 (5 bases). CDR3 DNA: TGTGCCAGCAGCTTAGAAGGGGATCAGCCCCAGCATTTT. Translation gives CASSLEGDQPQHF.